This T cell receptor beta chain is drawn from a study of vaccination effects on CD4 cells after COVID-19. At the level of the study: All study participants received two doses of BNT162b2 or mRNA-1273 vaccine. Study-wide findings and caveats: The study found that only 1 of 255 vaccine-induced clones from healthy vaccinees cross-reacted with common cold coronaviruses.

TCRdb's table, derived via immunoSEQ multiplex PCR, lists solely in-frame clones and lacks some. The sample shows just under 45,000 clones, around 81% of them seen only once. Germline-derived CDR1 and CDR2 are LNHDA and SQIVND (reference sequence). The V end lost 3 bases, the J end lost 1 base, and 15 bases lay between the germline ends. This CDR3 has 16 amino acids. Ahead of sequencing, the ViraFEST assay grew antigen-specific CD4+ T cells using viral peptide pools. At the end of about 10 days of culture, CD4+ T cells were isolated. Vaccine recipients had no previous SARS-CoV-2 infection; their nucleocapsid antibodies were negative. PBMC were cultured at around 1.9 million per well with around 9.2 IU/ml IL-2 and 9.5 to 10 ug/ml peptides. Worth noting for this clone: The target antigen is unknown.

The chain links TRBV19 to TRBJ2-5; possible D gene TRBD2, 6 bases. Sample: CD4+ T cells from PBMCs cultured with SARS-CoV-2 spike peptides, taken before COVID-19 vaccination. The receptor's source is a human donor who received a COVID-19 vaccine. This CDR3 reads CASSMGRLGPQETQYF. CDR3 nucleotide sequence: TGTGCCAGTAGTATGGGGAGACTAGGCCCCCAAGAGACCCAGTACTTC.